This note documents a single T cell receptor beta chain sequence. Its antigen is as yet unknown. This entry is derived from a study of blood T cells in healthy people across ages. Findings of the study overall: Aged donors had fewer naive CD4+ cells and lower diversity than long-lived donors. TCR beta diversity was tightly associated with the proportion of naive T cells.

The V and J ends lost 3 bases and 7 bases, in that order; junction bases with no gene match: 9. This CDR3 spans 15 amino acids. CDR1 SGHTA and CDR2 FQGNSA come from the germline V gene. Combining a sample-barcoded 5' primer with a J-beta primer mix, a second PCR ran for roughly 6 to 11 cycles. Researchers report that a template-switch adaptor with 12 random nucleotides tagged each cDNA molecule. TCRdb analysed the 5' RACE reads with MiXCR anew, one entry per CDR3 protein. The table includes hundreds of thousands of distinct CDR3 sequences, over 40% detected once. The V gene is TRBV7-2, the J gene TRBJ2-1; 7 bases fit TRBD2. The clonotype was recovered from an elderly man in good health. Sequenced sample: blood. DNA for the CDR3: TGTGCCAGCAGCTTCCCAGGACTAGTTACGAATGAGCAGTTCTTC. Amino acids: CASSFPGLVTNEQFF.